This T cell receptor beta chain is from a study of T cell responses to AZD1222 COVID-19 vaccine. Study-level results: Of spike-specific TCRs, nearly half reportedly target regions left unmutated in variants. Females outnumbered males among donors, who were mostly white British; clonal diversity was possibly underestimated.

CDR1 GTSNPN and CDR2 SVGIG come from the germline V gene (reference sequence). The CDR3 runs to 14 residues. V was trimmed by 7 bases and J by 2 bases, leaving 17 bases between them. About this clone itself: The target antigen is unknown.

Profiled with immunoSEQ multiplex PCR; TCRdb holds only in-frame clones, not every one. The data show about 110,000 clones, 89% seen once. The sequence derives from an adult in good health. The specimen was peripheral blood, collected on day 0 of MenACWY control vaccination. The chain uses TRBV30 and TRBJ1-2; tentatively, D is TRBD1 (5 bases). The DNA of the CDR3 is TGTGCCTCGTCGGGCCAGGGATGGAACTATGGCTACACCTTC. Its translation: CASSGQGWNYGYTF.